These 13 T cell receptor beta chains were sequenced from one sample in a study of cytomegalovirus exposure and HLA in healthy donors. TCRdb keeps only in-frame clones here, not all; method: immunoSEQ multiplex PCR. The sample lists about 150,000 clones, about 94% occurring once. Sequencing was carried out using PBMCs. These TCRs come from a man younger than 30 in good health and CMV-seropositive.

J is TRBJ2-2 and V is TRBV10-2, with D perhaps matching TRBD2 (5 bases). This CDR3 spans 14 amino acids. Germline assignment: CDR1 WSHSY and CDR2 SAAADI. Trimming shortened V by 7 bases and J by 2 bases, and 11 bases separated the two germline ends. The CDR3 spells CASTKDSNTGELFF. The DNA for the CDR3 is TGCGCCAGCACTAAGGACTCCAACACCGGGGAGCTGTTTTTT.

The chain links TRBV27 to TRBJ2-5; possibly TRBD2 for D (6 bases). V was shortened by 5 bases and J by 5 bases, with 12 bases between the two germline ends. CDR3 size: 13 residues. Germline V gene lookup returns CDR1 MNHEY and CDR2 SMNVEV (reference sequence). The CDR3 sequence: CASSRSGEETQYF. The CDR3, as DNA: TGTGCCAGCAGTCGTTCGGGGGAGGAGACCCAGTACTTC.

The V and J genes are TRBV5-1 and TRBJ2-1, with TRBD1 identical over 9 bases. There are 14 residues in the CDR3. Germline CDR1 SGHRS, CDR2 YFSETQ. With 4 bases clipped from V and 8 bases from J, the junction kept 7 bases outside the gene matches. This chain's CDR3 is CASSPGTGLYEQFF. CDR3 bases: TGCGCCAGCAGCCCCGGGACAGGGCTGTATGAGCAGTTCTTC.

The CDR3 bases are TGTGCCAGCAGCCGAACGGGACAGGGGAACACTGAAGCTTTCTTT. Protein product: CASSRTGQGNTEAFF. The J gene is TRBJ1-1, the V gene TRBV5-8; 9 nucleotides align to TRBD1. V lost 4 bases, J lost 1 base, and 5 bases stayed unmatched. CDR1 and CDR2 from the germline V gene are SGHTS and YDEGEE. This CDR3 contains 15 residues.

This rearrangement joins TRBV9 to TRBJ2-1, with D possibly matching TRBD2 (6 bases). V gave up 2 bases and J gave up 0 bases, with 12 bases separating them. The germline V gene has CDR1 SGDLS and CDR2 YYNGEE. This CDR3 is 16 amino acids long. The CDR3 protein is CASSVGTQSSYNEQFF. Here the CDR3 DNA reads TGTGCCAGCAGCGTGGGGACTCAGAGCTCCTACAATGAGCAGTTCTTC.

The CDR3 nucleotides read TGTGCCAGCAGCACCTACGACGAGCAGTACTTC. This sequence encodes CASSTYDEQYF. This rearrangement joins TRBV11-2 to TRBJ2-7; D is uncertain. V lost 5 bases and J 5 bases, leaving 7 bases between the germline ends. The CDR3 contains 11 residues. Germline V CDR1 and CDR2: SGHAT, FQNNGV. Combining the CDR3 with reference TRBV11-2 and TRBJ2-7 gives the whole variable domain EAGVAQSPRYKIIEKRQSVAFWCNPISGHATLYWYQQILGQGPKLLIQFQNNGVVDDSQLPKDRFSAERLKGVDSTLKIQPAKLEDSAVYLCASSTYDEQYFGPGTRLTVT.

The chain recombines TRBV19 with TRBJ2-1; 9 positions match TRBD1. V trimming: 3 bases; J trimming: 0 bases; junction bases outside the gene matches: 3. This CDR3 spans 16 amino acids. CDR1 and CDR2 (germline): LNHDA, SQIVND (reference sequence). The CDR3 bases are TGTGCCAGTAGTATGGGACAGGGAAGCTCCTACAATGAGCAGTTCTTC. This encodes CASSMGQGSSYNEQFF.

The gene calls are TRBV5-4 and TRBJ1-6, with D possibly TRBD1 on 5 matching bases. The germline V and J ends were trimmed by 0 bases and 6 bases, with 7 bases remaining between them. The germline V gene encodes CDR1 SGHNT and CDR2 YYREEE (reference sequence). The CDR3 covers 14 residues. CDR3 sequence reads: CASSLGQFNSPLHF. The CDR3 DNA follows: TGTGCCAGCAGCTTGGGACAGTTTAATTCACCCCTCCACTTT.

The J gene is TRBJ1-5, the V gene TRBV5-6; 8 bases are shared with TRBD1. From germline, CDR1 is SGHDT and CDR2 YYEEEE. Trimming removed 3 bases from V and 5 bases from J; junction bases left unmatched: 4. This CDR3 is 14 amino acids long. The CDR3 DNA reads as TGTGCCAGCAGCTCCGGACAGGGCGATCAGCCCCAGCATTTT. Amino acids: CASSSGQGDQPQHF.

This sequence joins TRBV4-1 and TRBJ1-2; D remains ambiguous. The ends were cut back, 1 base at V and 1 base at J, with 7 bases in the middle. In germline, CDR1 is MGHRA, CDR2 YSYEKL. This CDR3 has 14 amino acids. CDR3 residues: CASSQVTGNYGYTF. Written as DNA, the CDR3 is TGCGCCAGCAGCCAAGTCACGGGTAACTATGGCTACACCTTC.

V and J are TRBV6-6 and TRBJ2-1; 8 nucleotides match TRBD2. Germline trimming cut 6 bases from V and 9 bases from J; bases unmatched to any gene: 10. CDR1 and CDR2 (germline): MNHNY, SVGAGI (reference sequence). The CDR3 has 14 amino acids. The CDR3 loop reads CASSLPSGSGEQFF. The CDR3 region has the DNA TGTGCCAGCAGCTTACCGAGCGGGAGCGGTGAGCAGTTCTTC.

The chain links TRBV2 to TRBJ2-3, with D tentatively TRBD2 (6 bases). Germline values: CDR1 SNHLY, CDR2 FYNNEI. CDR3 length: 15 residues. The V and J ends lost 7 bases and 0 bases respectively, with 14 bases between them. For the CDR3, the DNA is TGTGCCAGCACCCCCCAGCGGGCGAGCACAGATACGCAGTATTTT. It specifies CASTPQRASTDTQYF.

V gene TRBV5-1 combines with J gene TRBJ2-3, with 12 bases aligning to TRBD2. Germline assignment: CDR1 SGHRS and CDR2 YFSETQ. J was trimmed by 6 bases and V by 0 bases; bases with no gene match: 11. The CDR3 consists of 18 residues. The CDR3 region is CASSLGGTSGRLADTQYF. The DNA for the CDR3 is TGCGCCAGCAGCTTGGGCGGGACTAGCGGGCGATTGGCCGATACGCAGTATTTT.